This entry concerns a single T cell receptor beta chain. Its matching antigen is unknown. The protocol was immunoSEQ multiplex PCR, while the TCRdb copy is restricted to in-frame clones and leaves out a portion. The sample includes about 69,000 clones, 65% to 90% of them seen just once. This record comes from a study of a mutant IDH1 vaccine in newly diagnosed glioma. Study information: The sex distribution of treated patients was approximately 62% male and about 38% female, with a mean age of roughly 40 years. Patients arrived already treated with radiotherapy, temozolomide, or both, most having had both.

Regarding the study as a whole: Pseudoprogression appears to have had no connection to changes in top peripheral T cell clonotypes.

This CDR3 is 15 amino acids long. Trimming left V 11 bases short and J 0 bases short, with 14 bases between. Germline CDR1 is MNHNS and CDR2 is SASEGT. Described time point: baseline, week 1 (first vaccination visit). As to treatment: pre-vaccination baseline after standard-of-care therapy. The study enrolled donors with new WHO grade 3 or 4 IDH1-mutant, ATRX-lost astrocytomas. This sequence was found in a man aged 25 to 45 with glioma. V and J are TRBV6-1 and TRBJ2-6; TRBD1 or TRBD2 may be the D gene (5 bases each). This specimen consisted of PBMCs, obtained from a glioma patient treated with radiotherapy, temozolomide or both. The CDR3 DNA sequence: TGTGCCGGCCGGGACGGCAACTCTGGGGCCAACGTCCTGACTTTC. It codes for CAGRDGNSGANVLTF.